The 29 T cell receptor beta chains reported below all come from one sample, sequenced in a study of OX40 agonist ivuxolimab in advanced cancers. Measured with immunoSEQ multiplex PCR; TCRdb has only the in-frame clones, and not every one. Altogether about 80,000 clones are present, approximately 85% being singletons, with the ten largest covering 20% to 25%. The sample in question was CD4+ or CD8+ T cells sorted from blood, obtained in a trial of the OX40 agonist ivuxolimab. The receptors were sampled from an adult with an advanced solid tumor such as melanoma, head and neck, liver or kidney cancer.

This chain joins TRBV15 and TRBJ2-7, with D possibly being TRBD1 (5 bases). Trimming cost V 4 bases and J 8 bases, with 15 bases left between them. CDR3 length equals 13 residues. CDR1 and CDR2 (germline): LNHNV, YYDKDF (reference sequence). CDR3 DNA sequence: TGTGCCACCAGCAACCTACAGGCCAGAAAGCAGTACTTC. Residues: CATSNLQARKQYF.

V and J are TRBV6-6 and TRBJ2-7, with D possibly being TRBD2 (5 bases). This CDR3 is built from 13 residues. Trimming removed 7 bases at V and 9 bases at J, with 19 bases between. The germline V gene has CDR1 MNHNY and CDR2 SVGAGI (reference sequence). The CDR3 DNA follows: TGTGCCAGCACCAGAGCGGAGAGCCGGGTGCAGTACTTC. Residues: CASTRAESRVQYF.

As regards this clone: Other DNA sequences in this sample translate to the same CDR3. This chain links TRBV7-9 with TRBJ1-2; TRBD1 matches at 8 bases. CDR3 length: 12 residues. V lost 1 base, J lost 9 bases, and 1 base stayed unmatched. CDR1 is SEHNR, CDR2 FQNEAQ, per germline (reference sequence). CDR3 bases: TGTGCCAGCAGCTTAGGGACAGGGCGCTACACCTTC. Translated: CASSLGTGRYTF. Complete variable domain (other parts from reference TRBV7-9 and TRBJ1-2): DTGVSQNPRHKITKRGQNVTFRCDPISEHNRLYWYRQTLGQGPEFLTYFQNEAQLEKSRLLSDRFSAERPKGSFSTLEIQRTEQGDSAMYLCASSLGTGRYTFGSGTRLTVV.

CDR3 residues: CSASYPGTNEKLFF. The CDR3 DNA is TGCAGCGCCTCTTACCCCGGTACTAATGAAAAACTGTTTTTT. This chain connects TRBV29-1 to TRBJ1-4; D remains ambiguous. The ends were cut back, 7 bases at V and 2 bases at J, with 14 bases in the middle. This CDR3 comprises 14 residues. The germline CDR1 and CDR2 sequences are SQVTM and ANQGSEA.

This clone was counted once. The chain uses TRBV10-1 and TRBJ2-7; D perhaps matches TRBD1 (6 bases). In germline, CDR1 is WNHNN, CDR2 SYGVQD (reference sequence). This CDR3 has 14 amino acids. V was pared by 2 bases and J by 2 bases, with 10 bases between. CDR3: CASSELDSAYEQYF. CDR3 nucleotides: TGCGCCAGCAGTGAGCTGGACAGCGCCTACGAGCAGTACTTC.

The CDR3: CASTSLDGGQNEQFF. CDR3 sequence (DNA): TGTGCCAGCACCTCTTTAGATGGAGGGCAGAATGAGCAGTTCTTC. The gene calls are TRBV2 and TRBJ2-1; weak D call: TRBD2 (6 bases). V lost 7 bases to trimming and J lost 7 bases, with 20 bases between them. CDR1 is SNHLY, CDR2 FYNNEI, per germline. CDR3 length: 15 amino acids.

This clone was detected only once. This chain joins TRBV29-1 and TRBJ2-3; TRBD2 might be the D (5 bases). V lost 4 bases, J lost 3 bases, and 11 bases lay in between. This CDR3 region has 13 residues. In germline, CDR1 is SQVTM, CDR2 ANQGSEA. In DNA form, the CDR3 reads TGCAGCGTTGCGGTCTCGGGAACAGATACGCAGTATTTT. Amino acid sequence: CSVAVSGTDTQYF.

This clone has only a few counts. The gene calls are TRBV10-1 and TRBJ1-2, with D uncertain. The CDR3 spans 13 residues. V shed 0 bases and J shed 4 bases, with 6 bases lying between them. Germline V gives CDR1 WNHNN, CDR2 SYGVQD (reference sequence). CDR3 protein: CASSESGSYGYTF. CDR3 DNA: TGCGCCAGCAGTGAGTCCGGCAGCTATGGCTACACCTTC.

The chain uses TRBV30 and TRBJ2-3; TRBD2 matches at 7 bases. With 4 bases clipped from V and 10 bases from J, the junction kept 5 bases outside the gene matches. The CDR3 sequence is 11 residues long. In germline, CDR1 is GTSNPN, CDR2 SVGIG (reference sequence). CDR3 coding DNA: TGTGCCTGGACCTCGGGAGGACCGCAGTATTTT. Its protein product is CAWTSGGPQYF.

This rearrangement joins TRBV19 to TRBJ1-3, with 8 positions matching TRBD1. Trimming took 3 bases from V and 4 from J; bases not matched to a gene: 8. Germline assignment: CDR1 LNHDA and CDR2 SQIVND (reference sequence). CDR3 length: 16 residues. CDR3 loop: CASSITSGGAGNTIYF. CDR3 coding DNA: TGTGCCAGTAGTATCACTTCAGGGGGCGCAGGAAACACCATATATTTT.

This clone came up a few times. The V and J genes are TRBV6-6 and TRBJ2-7; D is possibly TRBD1 (6 bases). Germline CDR1 and CDR2: MNHNY and SVGAGI (reference sequence). The CDR3 consists of 14 residues. Trimming took off 6 bases at V and 3 bases at J, with 15 bases between the two ends. CDR3 amino acids: CASRDGGQFYEQYF. DNA of the CDR3: TGTGCCAGCAGGGATGGCGGACAGTTCTACGAGCAGTACTTC.

As concerns this clone: The same CDR3 can be traced to other DNA sequences in this sample. V usage is TRBV5-4 and J usage is TRBJ2-1; 11 positions match TRBD1. Germline CDR1 and CDR2: SGHNT and YYREEE (reference sequence). The J segment lost 4 bases and the V segment lost 3 bases, leaving 3 bases of the junction unmatched. The CDR3 is 15 amino acids. In DNA, the CDR3 is TGTGCCAGCAGCTCCCGGGACAGGGGGTACAATGAGCAGTTCTTC. Amino acids: CASSSRDRGYNEQFF.

J is TRBJ2-5 and V is TRBV9, with 12 bases lining up with TRBD2. The CDR3 is 16 amino acids. The germline CDR1 and CDR2 sequences are SGDLS and YYNGEE. With V trimmed by 0 bases and J by 5 bases, 5 bases remained unmatched. The CDR3 region is CASSVATSGGFETQYF. CDR3 sequence (DNA): TGTGCCAGCAGCGTAGCTACTAGCGGGGGGTTTGAGACCCAGTACTTC.

V is TRBV4-2 and J is TRBJ1-2; D is undetermined. Per the germline V gene, CDR1 is LGHNA and CDR2 is YNFKEQ. The CDR3 totals 15 residues. Trimming took 3 bases from V and 4 from J, leaving 15 bases between them. The CDR3 DNA sequence: TGTGCCAGCAGCCAGGGCCAGGACGGGTTCTATGGCTACACCTTC. This encodes CASSQGQDGFYGYTF.

This rearrangement joins TRBV18 to TRBJ2-3; TRBD2 aligns across 13 bases. After removal of 3 bases from V and 0 bases from J, the junction contained 3 bases not matched to a gene. Germline V lookup: CDR1 KGHSH, CDR2 LQKENI. The CDR3 has 17 residues. The CDR3, as DNA: TGTGCCAGCTCACCTCGACTAGCGGGGGGCAGCACAGATACGCAGTATTTT. Protein sequence: CASSPRLAGGSTDTQYF.

The genes are TRBV7-2 and TRBJ1-4; a possible D gene is TRBD1 (5 bases). Trimming cost V 1 base and J 4 bases, with 10 bases left between them. Germline V gene lookup returns CDR1 SGHTA and CDR2 FQGNSA. This CDR3 is 15 amino acids long. The CDR3 spells CASSLETAYNEKLFF. The CDR3 DNA reads as TGTGCCAGCAGCTTAGAGACAGCTTATAATGAAAAACTGTTTTTT.

The rearrangement joins TRBV7-2 to TRBJ2-7, with a possible D match to TRBD1 (5 bases). The germline gives CDR1 SGHTA, CDR2 FQGNSA. The length of the CDR3 is 16 residues. V was shortened by 0 bases and J by 2 bases, with 14 bases between the two germline ends. The CDR3 DNA reads as TGTGCCAGCAGCTTAGCGATGCAGGGATTCCCCTACGAGCAGTACTTC. This gives the protein CASSLAMQGFPYEQYF.

The gene calls are TRBV18 and TRBJ1-5; D may be TRBD1 (5 bases). Germline lookup yields CDR1 KGHSH and CDR2 LQKENI. Trimming left V 4 bases short and J 0 bases short, with 7 bases between. The CDR3 runs to 14 residues. CDR3 protein: CASSQGFSNQPQHF. The CDR3 nucleotides are TGTGCCAGCTCACAGGGGTTTAGCAATCAGCCCCAGCATTTT.

V is TRBV5-1 and J is TRBJ2-7, with TRBD1 identical over 10 bases. The CDR3 is 18 residues long. Per the germline V gene, CDR1 is SGHRS and CDR2 is YFSETQ. V was pared by 1 base and J by 2 bases, with 12 bases of the junction left unmatched. The CDR3 sequence: CASSLSVTTGGAPYEQYF. DNA of the CDR3: TGCGCCAGCAGCTTGAGTGTGACGACAGGGGGCGCACCCTACGAGCAGTACTTC.

This chain connects TRBV27 to TRBJ2-5, with 9 bases fitting TRBD1. Germline assignment: CDR1 MNHEY and CDR2 SMNVEV (reference sequence). J was trimmed by 4 bases and V by 4 bases; bases with no gene match: 7. This CDR3 comprises 15 residues. CDR3 loop: CASSSFRQGGETQYF. CDR3 DNA sequence: TGTGCCAGCAGTTCTTTCCGACAGGGGGGAGAGACCCAGTACTTC.

The gene calls are TRBV18 and TRBJ1-1, with unresolved D. This CDR3 region has 15 residues. Trimming took 1 base from V and 2 from J, leaving 11 bases between them. The germline gives CDR1 KGHSH, CDR2 LQKENI. In nucleotides, the CDR3 is TGTGCCAGCTCACCACAGGGTTCTGAAAACACTGAAGCTTTCTTT. Translation: CASSPQGSENTEAFF.

The chain has TRBV7-9 and TRBJ2-1; D is unclear. Germline V gene data show CDR1 as SEHNR and CDR2 as FQNEAQ (reference sequence). The CDR3 covers 13 residues. V dropped 4 bases and J dropped 10 bases, with 14 bases sitting between them. The CDR3 here is CASSSPGPEEQFF. CDR3 in DNA: TGTGCCAGCAGCTCACCCGGCCCCGAGGAGCAGTTCTTC.

V is TRBV7-2 and J is TRBJ2-7; D not certain. The CDR3 extends over 11 amino acids. Trimming removed 2 bases at V and 3 bases at J, with 2 bases between. The V gene's germline CDR1 is SGHTA and CDR2 FQGNSA. This CDR3 is CASSLIYEQYF. The CDR3 coding sequence is TGTGCCAGCAGCTTAATCTACGAGCAGTACTTC.

The chain combines TRBV7-2 with TRBJ1-1, with D hard to call. The CDR3 consists of 13 residues. Germline V gives CDR1 SGHTA, CDR2 FQGNSA. V shed 4 bases and J shed 3 bases, with 9 bases lying between them. CDR3 protein: CASSWYGDTEAFF. CDR3 nucleotides: TGTGCCAGCAGCTGGTATGGGGACACTGAAGCTTTCTTT.

The rearrangement uses TRBV18 and TRBJ2-7; weak D call: TRBD1 (5 bases). This CDR3 spans 15 amino acids. V was pared by 4 bases and J by 6 bases, with 19 bases between. The germline gives CDR1 KGHSH, CDR2 LQKENI. DNA for the CDR3: TGTGCCAGCTCACTGAACTTACAGGTTCTCCCCGAGCAGTACTTC. Its protein product is CASSLNLQVLPEQYF.

The J gene is TRBJ1-5, the V gene TRBV2, with D unclear. Looked up from germline, CDR1 is SNHLY and CDR2 is FYNNEI. Trimming shortened V by 4 bases and J by 1 base, and 11 bases separated the two germline ends. The CDR3 is 15 amino acids. The CDR3 reads CASSGALGSNQPQHF. In DNA form, the CDR3 reads TGTGCCAGCAGTGGCGCCTTGGGGAGCAATCAGCCCCAGCATTTT.

The J gene is TRBJ2-1, the V gene TRBV11-2, with 11 nucleotides matching TRBD1. CDR3 length equals 13 residues. CDR1 and CDR2 from the germline V gene are SGHAT and FQNNGV. Trimming at V came to 5 bases and at J to 7 bases, leaving 1 base not matched to a gene. The DNA of the CDR3 is TGTGCCAGCAGCCGGGACAGGGGGAATGAGCAGTTCTTC. This encodes CASSRDRGNEQFF.

A note on this clone: This specimen includes other DNA sequences encoding the same CDR3. This chain uses TRBV29-1 with TRBJ2-2, with TRBD2 matching 11 bases. The V gene end was trimmed by 7 bases and the J gene end by 3 bases; junction bases not matched to a gene: 4. The CDR3 runs to 14 residues. Germline values: CDR1 SQVTM, CDR2 ANQGSEA. The CDR3 loop is CSAGTSGYTGELFF. CDR3 coding DNA: TGCAGCGCTGGGACTAGCGGATACACCGGGGAGCTGTTTTTT.

The chain combines TRBV15 with TRBJ1-3; possible D gene TRBD1, 6 bases. CDR1 LNHNV and CDR2 YYDKDF come from the germline V gene (reference sequence). V was pared by 2 bases and J by 1 base, with 12 bases between. The CDR3 has 16 residues. CDR3 nucleotides: TGTGCCACCAGCAGATCTCCCGGGACATCTGGAAACACCATATATTTT. This sequence encodes CATSRSPGTSGNTIYF.